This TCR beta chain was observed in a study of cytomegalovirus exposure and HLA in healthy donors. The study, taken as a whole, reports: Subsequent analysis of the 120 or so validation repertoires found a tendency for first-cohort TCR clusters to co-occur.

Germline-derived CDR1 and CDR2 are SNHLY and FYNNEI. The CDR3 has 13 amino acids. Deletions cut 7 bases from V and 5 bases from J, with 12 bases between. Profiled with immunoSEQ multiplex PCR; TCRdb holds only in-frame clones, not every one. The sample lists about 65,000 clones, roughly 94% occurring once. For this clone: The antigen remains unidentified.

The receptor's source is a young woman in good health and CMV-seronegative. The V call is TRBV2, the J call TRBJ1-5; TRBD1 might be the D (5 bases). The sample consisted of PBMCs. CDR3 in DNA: TGTGCCAGCATAGGGACTTGGGATCAGCCCCAGCATTTT. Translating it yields CASIGTWDQPQHF.